This TCR beta chain was sequenced during a study of shared clonotypes between healthy human individuals. The V and J ends lost 1 base and 6 bases, in that order; junction bases with no gene match: 3. The CDR3 extends over 13 amino acids. Germline values: CDR1 SGHTA, CDR2 FQGNSA. Clones were sequenced by immunoSEQ multiplex PCR, and TCRdb holds only the in-frame ones, with some missing. Among a few million clones listed, approximately 93% were seen once. Points on this clone: Its antigen is not identified.

The study, taken as a whole, reports: What naive subsets generally showed was a larger estimated richness than memory subsets showed.

This receptor was identified in a man between 18 and 29 years old in good health. Some clones in this sample may be carry-over from other donors' samples. V and J are TRBV7-2 and TRBJ2-7; 7 bases line up with TRBD1. Specimen: naive CD4+ T cells from PBMCs. Described subset: CD45RA+ positively selected. The CDR3 region is CASSLETGIEQYF. The CDR3 DNA sequence: TGTGCCAGCAGCTTAGAGACAGGGATCGAGCAGTACTTC.